This TCR beta chain was found in a study of T cell repertoires in cytomegalovirus infection. Study details: A matching HLA type, together with CMV infection, was signaled by public TCR beta signatures. Regarding the study as a whole: Ex vivo, HLA-C-restricted CMV-specific TCR beta clonotypes prevailed over the rest of the response. Cumulated frequencies of public TCR beta families served to identify carriers of CMV plus the relevant HLA.

The ends were cut back, 3 bases at V and 3 bases at J, with 9 bases in the middle. This CDR3 has 13 amino acids. One entry per CDR3 protein, called by TCRdb with MiXCR from the reads. The repertoire includes fewer than 550,000 distinct CDR3 sequences, roughly 29% of them detected once, and roughly an eighth sits in the top ten. This clonotype was seen only a few times. The antigen remains undetermined. Material: PBMCs. This sequence originates from a human donor in good health (CMV status not recorded). Some clones in this sample may be carry-over from other donors' samples. V and J are TRBV12-3 or TRBV12-4 and TRBJ2-7; a weak D match, TRBD1 (5 bases). CDR3: CASSFGALYEQYF. The CDR3 nucleotides read TGTGCCAGCAGTTTTGGGGCCCTCTACGAGCAGTACTTC.